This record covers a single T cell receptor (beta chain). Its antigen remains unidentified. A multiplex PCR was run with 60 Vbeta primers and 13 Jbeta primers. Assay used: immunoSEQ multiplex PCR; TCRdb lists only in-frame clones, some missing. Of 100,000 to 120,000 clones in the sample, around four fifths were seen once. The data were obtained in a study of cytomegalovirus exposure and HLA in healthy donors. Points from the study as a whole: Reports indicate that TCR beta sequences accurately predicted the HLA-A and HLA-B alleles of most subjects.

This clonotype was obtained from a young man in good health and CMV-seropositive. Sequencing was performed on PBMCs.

CDR3 residues: CASSEGGASPLHF. In nucleotides, the CDR3 is TGTGCCAGCAGCGAAGGGGGTGCGTCCCCCCTCCACTTT. This chain links TRBV11-3 with TRBJ1-6, with a tentative D call TRBD1 (6 bases). The V gene's germline CDR1 is SGHNT and CDR2 YENEEA. The CDR3 is 13 residues long. Between the trimmed V and J ends, which lost 5 bases and 13 bases, there was a span of 15 bases.